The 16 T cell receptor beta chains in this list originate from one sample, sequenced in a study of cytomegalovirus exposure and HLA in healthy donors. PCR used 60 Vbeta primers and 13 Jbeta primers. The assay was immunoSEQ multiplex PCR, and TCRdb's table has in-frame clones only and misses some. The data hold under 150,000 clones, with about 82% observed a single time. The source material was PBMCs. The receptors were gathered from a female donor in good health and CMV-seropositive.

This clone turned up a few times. CDR3 sequence: CASSLSLLNYEQYF. In DNA form, the CDR3 reads TGTGCCAGCAGCTTATCGTTGCTAAACTACGAGCAGTACTTC. The gene calls are TRBV7-2 and TRBJ2-7, with D unresolved. The V and J ends lost 2 bases and 3 bases respectively, with 11 bases between them. The V gene's germline CDR1 is SGHTA and CDR2 FQGNSA. The CDR3 sequence is 14 residues long.

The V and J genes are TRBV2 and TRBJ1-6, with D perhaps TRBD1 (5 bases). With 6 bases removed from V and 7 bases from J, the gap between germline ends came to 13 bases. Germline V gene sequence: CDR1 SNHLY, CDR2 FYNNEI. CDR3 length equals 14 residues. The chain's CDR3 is CASSARRGNSPLHF. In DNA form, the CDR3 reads TGTGCCAGCAGCGCCCGGAGGGGCAATTCACCCCTCCACTTT.

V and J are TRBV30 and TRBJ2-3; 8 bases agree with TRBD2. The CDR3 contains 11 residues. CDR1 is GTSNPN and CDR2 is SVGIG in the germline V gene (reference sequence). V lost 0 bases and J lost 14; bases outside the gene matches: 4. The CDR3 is CAWSVSGTSYF. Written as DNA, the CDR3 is TGTGCCTGGAGTGTTAGCGGGACGTCGTATTTT.

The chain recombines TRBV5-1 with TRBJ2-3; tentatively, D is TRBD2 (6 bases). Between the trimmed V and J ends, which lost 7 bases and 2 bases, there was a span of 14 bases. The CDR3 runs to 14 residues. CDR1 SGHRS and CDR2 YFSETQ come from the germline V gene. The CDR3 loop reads CASWAGSYTDTQYF. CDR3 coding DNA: TGCGCCAGCTGGGCGGGATCCTACACAGATACGCAGTATTTT.

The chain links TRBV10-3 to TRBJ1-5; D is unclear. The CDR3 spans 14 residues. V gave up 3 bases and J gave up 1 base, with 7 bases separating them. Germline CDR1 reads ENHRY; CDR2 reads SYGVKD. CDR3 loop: CAISEQRSNQPQHF. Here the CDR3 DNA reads TGTGCCATCAGTGAACAGAGAAGCAATCAGCCCCAGCATTTT.

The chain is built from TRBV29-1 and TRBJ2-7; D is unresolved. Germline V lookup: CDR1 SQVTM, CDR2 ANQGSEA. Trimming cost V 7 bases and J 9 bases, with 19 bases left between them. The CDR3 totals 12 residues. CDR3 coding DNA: TGCAGCGCTGGAGTTGGTTCGGCCCGGCAGTACTTC. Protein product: CSAGVGSARQYF.

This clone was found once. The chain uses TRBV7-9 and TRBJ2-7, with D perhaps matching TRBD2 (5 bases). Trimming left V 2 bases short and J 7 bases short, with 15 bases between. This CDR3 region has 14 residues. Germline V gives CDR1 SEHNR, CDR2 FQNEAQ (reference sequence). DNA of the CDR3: TGTGCCAGCAGCTTATCCTTGGGGTCGGGGGAGCAGTACTTC. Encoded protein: CASSLSLGSGEQYF. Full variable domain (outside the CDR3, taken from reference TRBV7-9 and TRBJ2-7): DTGVSQNPRHKITKRGQNVTFRCDPISEHNRLYWYRQTLGQGPEFLTYFQNEAQLEKSRLLSDRFSAERPKGSFSTLEIQRTEQGDSAMYLCASSLSLGSGEQYFGPGTRLTVT.

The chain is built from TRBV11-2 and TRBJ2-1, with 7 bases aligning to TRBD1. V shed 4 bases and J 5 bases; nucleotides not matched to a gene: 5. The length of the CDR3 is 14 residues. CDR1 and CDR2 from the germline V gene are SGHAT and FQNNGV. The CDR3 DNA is TGTGCCAGCAGCTCCAGGACAGGCCACAATGAGCAGTTCTTC. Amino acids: CASSSRTGHNEQFF.

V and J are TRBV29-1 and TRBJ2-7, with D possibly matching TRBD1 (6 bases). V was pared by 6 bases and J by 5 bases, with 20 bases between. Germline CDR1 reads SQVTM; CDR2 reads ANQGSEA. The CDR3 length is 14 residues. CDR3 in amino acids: CSVVDERGNDEQYF. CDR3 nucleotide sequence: TGCAGCGTCGTAGATGAAAGGGGGAACGACGAGCAGTACTTC.

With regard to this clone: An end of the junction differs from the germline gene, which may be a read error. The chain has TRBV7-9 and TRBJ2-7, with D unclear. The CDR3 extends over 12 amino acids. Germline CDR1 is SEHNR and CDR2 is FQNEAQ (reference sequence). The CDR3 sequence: CSSSLPLDEQYF. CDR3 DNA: TGTTCCAGCAGCCTACCCCTCGACGAGCAGTACTTC.

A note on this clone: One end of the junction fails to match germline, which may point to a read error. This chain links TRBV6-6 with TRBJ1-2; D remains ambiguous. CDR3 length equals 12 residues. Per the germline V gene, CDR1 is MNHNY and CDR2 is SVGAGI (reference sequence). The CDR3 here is CAGSYPPEGYTF. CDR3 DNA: TGTGCCGGCAGTTACCCCCCTGAGGGCTACACCTTC.

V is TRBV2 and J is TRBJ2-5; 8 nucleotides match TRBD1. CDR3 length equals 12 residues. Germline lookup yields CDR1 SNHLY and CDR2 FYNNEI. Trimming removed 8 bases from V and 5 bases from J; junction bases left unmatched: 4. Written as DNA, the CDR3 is TGTGCCAGCGTGGACAGGGTGGAGACCCAGTACTTC. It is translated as CASVDRVETQYF.

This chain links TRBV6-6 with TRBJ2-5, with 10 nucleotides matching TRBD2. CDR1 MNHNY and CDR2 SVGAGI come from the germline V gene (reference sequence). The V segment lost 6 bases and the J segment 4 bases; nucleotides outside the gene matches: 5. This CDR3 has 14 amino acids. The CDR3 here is CASRRAGGRETQYF. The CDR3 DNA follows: TGTGCCAGCAGGCGAGCGGGGGGGAGAGAGACCCAGTACTTC.

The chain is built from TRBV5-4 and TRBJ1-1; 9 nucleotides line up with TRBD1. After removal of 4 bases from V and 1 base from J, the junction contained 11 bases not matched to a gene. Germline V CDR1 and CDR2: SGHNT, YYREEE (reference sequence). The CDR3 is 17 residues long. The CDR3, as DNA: TGTGCCAGCAGCATTGCACAGGGGGCGTTGAGGAACACTGAAGCTTTCTTT. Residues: CASSIAQGALRNTEAFF. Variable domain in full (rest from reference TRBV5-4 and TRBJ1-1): ETGVTQSPTHLIKTRGQQVTLRCSSQSGHNTVSWYQQALGQGPQFIFQYYREEENGRGNFPPRFSGLQFPNYSSELNVNALELDDSALYLCASSIAQGALRNTEAFFGQGTRLTVV.

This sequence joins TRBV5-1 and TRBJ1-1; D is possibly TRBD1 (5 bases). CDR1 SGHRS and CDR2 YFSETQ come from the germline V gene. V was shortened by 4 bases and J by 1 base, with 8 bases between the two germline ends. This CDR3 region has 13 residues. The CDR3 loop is CASSQQGNTEAFF. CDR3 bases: TGCGCCAGCAGCCAGCAGGGGAACACTGAAGCTTTCTTT.

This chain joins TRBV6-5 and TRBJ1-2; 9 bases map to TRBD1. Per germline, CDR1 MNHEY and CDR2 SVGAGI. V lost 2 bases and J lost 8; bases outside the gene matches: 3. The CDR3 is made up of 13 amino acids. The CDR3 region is CASSYRQGEGYTF. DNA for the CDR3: TGTGCCAGCAGTTACCGACAGGGGGAAGGCTACACCTTC.